This T cell receptor (beta chain) appears in the sequencing data of a study of blood T cell repertoires in COVID-19. Study-level information: The origin of the acute and convalescent COVID-19 samples was the United States, Italy and Spain. Sources were T cells, B-cell-depleted T cells, or PBMCs; the material itself was cDNA or gDNA.

How the authors handled the data: Estimation of nucleated cell counts relied on the amplification of reference gene primers. Some clones are missing from TCRdb's copy, which holds only in-frame ones; the method was immunoSEQ multiplex PCR. V, J and clone size were drawn from that table, and D and trimming were deduced from the DNA. The data contain about 260,000 clones, roughly 83% of them singletons. The V gene lost 5 bases and the J gene lost 8 bases, with 12 bases spanning the gap. This CDR3 is built from 13 residues. CDR1 is KGHDR, CDR2 SFDVKD, per germline. Sequencing was performed on PBMCs or T cells enriched from blood (not recorded which). The chain is built from TRBV24-1 and TRBJ2-1; D is ambiguous. The origin of this receptor is a woman between 50 and 59 years old who had recovered from COVID-19. DNA for the CDR3: TGTGCCACCAGTGTCTCGGGTGATCATGAGCAGTTCTTC. Translation gives CATSVSGDHEQFF.